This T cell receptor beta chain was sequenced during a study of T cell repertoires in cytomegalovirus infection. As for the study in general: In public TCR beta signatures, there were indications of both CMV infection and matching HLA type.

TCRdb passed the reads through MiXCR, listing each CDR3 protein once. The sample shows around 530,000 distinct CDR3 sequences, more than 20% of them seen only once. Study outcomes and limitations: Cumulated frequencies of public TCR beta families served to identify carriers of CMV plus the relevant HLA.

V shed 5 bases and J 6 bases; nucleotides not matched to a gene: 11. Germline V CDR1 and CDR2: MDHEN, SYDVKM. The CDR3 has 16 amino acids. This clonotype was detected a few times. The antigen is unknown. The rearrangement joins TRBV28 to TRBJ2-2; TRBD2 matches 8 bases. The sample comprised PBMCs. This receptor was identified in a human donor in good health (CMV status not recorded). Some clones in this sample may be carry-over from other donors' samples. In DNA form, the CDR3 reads TGTGCCAGCAGTCGTCGGGAGGGCCTCGGGTCCGGGGAGCTGTTTTTT. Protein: CASSRREGLGSGELFF.